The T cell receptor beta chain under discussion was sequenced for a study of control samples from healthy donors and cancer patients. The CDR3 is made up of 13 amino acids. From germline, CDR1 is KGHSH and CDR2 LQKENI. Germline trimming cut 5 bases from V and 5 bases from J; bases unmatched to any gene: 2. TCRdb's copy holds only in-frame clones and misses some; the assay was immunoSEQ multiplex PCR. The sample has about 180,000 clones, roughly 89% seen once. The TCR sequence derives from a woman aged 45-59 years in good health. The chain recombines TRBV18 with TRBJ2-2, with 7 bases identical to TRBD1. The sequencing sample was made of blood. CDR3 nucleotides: TGTGCCAGCTCAAGGGACAGAACCGGGGAGCTGTTTTTT. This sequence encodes CASSRDRTGELFF.